The T cell receptor beta chain described here comes from a study of blood T cells in healthy people across ages. The study, taken as a whole, reports: Leaving the PBMCs unsorted stopped any conclusive comparison of naive versus antigen-experienced cells. Greater diversity and more naive CD4+ cells were seen in long-lived donors than in aged donors.

Turning to this clonotype: Its antigen remains unidentified.

Combining a sample-barcoded 5' primer with a J-beta primer mix, a second PCR ran for about 7 to 12 cycles. One entry per CDR3 protein results from TCRdb running MiXCR on the 5' RACE reads. The data show fewer than 900,000 distinct CDR3 sequences, 49% seen once. Per the germline V gene, CDR1 is DFQATT and CDR2 is SNEGSKA (reference sequence). J gave up 8 bases and V 1 base, and 9 bases lay outside the gene matches. The CDR3 has 16 amino acids. The material sequenced was blood. The receptor was isolated from a woman in her sixties in good health. The chain couples TRBV20-1 to TRBJ2-1, with 12 positions matching TRBD2. The CDR3 protein is CSARGLRLAGGYEQFF. Written as DNA, the CDR3 is TGCAGTGCTAGAGGATTGAGGCTAGCGGGAGGGTATGAGCAGTTCTTC.